The next 25 T cell receptor beta chains were all read from a single sample in a study of lung T cells in sarcoidosis with Löfgren's syndrome. TCRdb analysed the reads with MiXCR anew, one entry per CDR3 protein. The data show 6,500 to 9,000 distinct CDR3 sequences, about 21% seen once. Material: CD4+ T cells from bronchoalveolar lavage fluid. The source of these receptors is a human donor with sarcoidosis (Löfgren's syndrome or another form), or a control subject (not recorded which).

The rearrangement links TRBV6-1 to TRBJ1-5; D is unclear. Germline CDR1 is MNHNS and CDR2 is SASEGT. V lost 4 bases to trimming and J lost 0 bases, with 10 bases between them. The CDR3 runs to 15 residues. The CDR3 nucleotides read TGTGCCAGCAGTGTCGACGGGATTAGCAATCAGCCCCAGCATTTT. Protein sequence: CASSVDGISNQPQHF.

Regarding this clonotype: A read error may explain this, as a much larger clone is one base away. V gene TRBV18 combines with J gene TRBJ2-1; 9 positions match TRBD1. CDR3 length: 15 residues. Germline V gives CDR1 KGHSH, CDR2 LQKENI. The CDR3 DNA is TGTGCCAGCTCCCCCGGGACAGGGATGGGCAATGGGCAGTTCTTC. This encodes CASSPGTGMGNGQFF.

Worth noting for this clonotype: One base away lies a much larger clone, so this may be a sequencing read error. J is TRBJ2-7 and V is TRBV2; 9 bases are a match to TRBD1. Germline V lookup: CDR1 SNHLY, CDR2 FYNNEI. This CDR3 contains 13 residues. The CDR3 sequence: CASSLGQGYEHYF. The CDR3 nucleotides are TGTGCCAGCAGCTTGGGACAGGGCTACGAGCACTACTTC.

This clonotype was counted many times. The rearrangement joins TRBV7-2 to TRBJ2-3; 7 bases fit TRBD2. CDR3 size: 14 residues. Germline trimming cut 10 bases from V and 1 base from J; bases unmatched to any gene: 8. Germline assignment: CDR1 SGHTA and CDR2 FQGNSA. The CDR3 here is CATNWGGGTDTQYF. In nucleotides, the CDR3 is TGTGCCACCAATTGGGGGGGAGGCACAGATACGCAGTATTTT.

This clonotype is labeled as medium-sized. This sequence joins TRBV7-3 and TRBJ2-5, with D perhaps matching TRBD2 (7 bases). This CDR3 has 16 residues. Germline V CDR1 and CDR2: SGHTA, FQGTGA. Trimming shortened V by 1 base and J by 0 bases, and 12 bases separated the two germline ends. CDR3 region: CASSLSRGAYQETQYF. CDR3 bases: TGTGCCAGCAGCTTAAGTCGGGGGGCGTACCAAGAGACCCAGTACTTC.

This clonotype was found a few times. Given a much more abundant clone one base away, this may be a read error. The chain recombines TRBV20-1 with TRBJ2-1, with 7 bases fitting TRBD2. Per the germline V gene, CDR1 is DFQATT and CDR2 is SNEGSKA (reference sequence). The CDR3 extends over 13 amino acids. Here the CDR3 DNA reads TGCAGTGCTAGAGGGTGGGACTACAATGAGCGGTTCTTC. Encoded protein: CSARGWDYNERFF.

The rearrangement joins TRBV29-1 to TRBJ1-4, with D possibly TRBD1 on 5 matching bases. CDR1 SQVTM and CDR2 ANQGSEA come from the germline V gene. V lost 3 bases, J lost 8 bases, and 16 bases lay in between. The CDR3 has 14 residues. CDR3 DNA: TGCAGCGTTGAGGATAAGGGGAATGTAGAAAAACTGTTTTTT. As protein: CSVEDKGNVEKLFF.

The CDR3 sequence is CASSPPGRGSTDTQYF. The CDR3 nucleotides are TGTGCCAGCAGTCCCCCGGGGCGGGGGAGCACAGATACGCAGTATTTT. V and J are TRBV28 and TRBJ2-3; TRBD2 matches 7 bases. V trimming: 5 bases; J trimming: 0 bases; junction bases outside the gene matches: 8. The CDR3 is 16 residues long. CDR1 is MDHEN and CDR2 is SYDVKM in the germline V gene.

Only a few counts were recorded for this clonotype. One base away lies a much larger clone, so this may be a sequencing read error. The genes are TRBV6-1 and TRBJ1-5; no reliable D call. V gave up 8 bases and J gave up 4 bases, with 15 bases separating them. CDR3 length: 14 amino acids. The germline V gene encodes CDR1 MNHNS and CDR2 SASEGT. The CDR3 sequence is CASGRTETNQPQHF. DNA for the CDR3: TGTGCCAGCGGCCGCACAGAAACAAATCAGCCCCAGCATTTT.

Relative to its sample, this clonotype is large (0.1 to 1%). The chain couples TRBV20-1 to TRBJ1-1; no reliable D call. CDR3 length: 14 residues. Germline V lookup: CDR1 DFQATT, CDR2 SNEGSKA (reference sequence). V lost 6 bases, J lost 1 base, and 15 bases lay in between. CDR3 in amino acids: CSAPPGQTNTEAFF. DNA for the CDR3: TGCAGTGCACCTCCGGGCCAAACGAACACTGAAGCTTTCTTT.

This clonotype was counted at least ten times. V and J are TRBV3-1 and TRBJ2-3; a possible D gene is TRBD1 (6 bases). The CDR3 has 15 residues. Trimming stripped 8 bases from V and 0 bases from J, with 15 bases between. From germline, CDR1 is LGHDT and CDR2 YNNKEL (reference sequence). The CDR3 spells CASGIPGVSTDTQYF. The CDR3, as DNA: TGTGCCAGCGGAATACCAGGGGTCAGCACAGATACGCAGTATTTT.

This clonotype appeared many times. The chain couples TRBV6-1 to TRBJ1-1; D not certain. Per germline, CDR1 MNHNS and CDR2 SASEGT. V dropped 6 bases and J dropped 12 bases, with 23 bases sitting between them. The CDR3 runs 14 residues. The CDR3 protein is CASRENSLRSRTFF. The DNA for the CDR3 is TGTGCCAGCAGGGAAAATTCCCTCCGGTCCAGAACTTTCTTT.

The chain carries TRBV10-3 and TRBJ2-7; possible D gene TRBD1, 6 bases. Between the trimmed V and J ends, which lost 10 bases and 0 bases, there was a span of 19 bases. This CDR3 is built from 15 residues. Per germline, CDR1 ENHRY and CDR2 SYGVKD. The CDR3 DNA is TGTGCCACTCACAAACAGGGCTCCAGCTCCTACGAGCAGTACTTC. It codes for CATHKQGSSSYEQYF.

Comment on this clonotype: This could be a read error, since a much larger clone is one nucleotide away. The chain uses TRBV12-3 or TRBV12-4 and TRBJ1-3; TRBD1 might be the D (6 bases). V was cut by 6 bases and J by 0 bases, with 15 bases left in between. This CDR3 is 16 amino acids long. The CDR3 here is CASSRTEGYSGNTIYF. CDR3 bases: TGTGCCAGCAGCAGGACAGAGGGGTACTCTGGAAACACCATATATTTT.

This clonotype has a count of ten or more. The genes are TRBV5-5 and TRBJ2-5; 8 bases fit TRBD2. Trimming cost V 0 bases and J 0 bases; bases outside gene matches: 7. The CDR3 extends over 17 amino acids. Germline-derived CDR1 and CDR2 are SGHKS and YYEKEE (reference sequence). Here the CDR3 DNA reads TGTGCCAGCAGCTTGGCTGTGCTAGCGGGCTACCAAGAGACCCAGTACTTC. It yields the protein CASSLAVLAGYQETQYF.

Worth noting for this clonotype: A much more abundant neighbour one base away suggests this may be a read error. The missing conserved phenylalanine or tryptophan at the end of this CDR3 makes a read error likely. The V and J genes are TRBV20-1 and TRBJ1-2, with D maybe TRBD1 (6 bases). The CDR3 runs to 13 residues. The germline V gene has CDR1 DFQATT and CDR2 SNEGSKA (reference sequence). The germline V and J ends were trimmed by 6 bases and 4 bases, with 15 bases remaining between them. CDR3 nucleotide sequence: TGCAGTGCGGCCAGCAGGGGCCCCTATGGCTACACCCTC. Translated: CSAASRGPYGYTL.

A note on this clonotype: This clone may be a read error of a much larger clone one base away. The chain couples TRBV19 to TRBJ1-4; D call uncertain. Germline-derived CDR1 and CDR2 are LNHDA and SQIVND (reference sequence). CDR3 size: 14 residues. The CDR3 here is CASSITGLDERLFF. Written as DNA, the CDR3 is TGTGCCAGTAGTATTACGGGGTTGGATGAAAGACTGTTTTTT.

Relative to its sample, this clonotype is medium-sized. The J gene is TRBJ2-3, the V gene TRBV11-2; the D gene is possibly TRBD2 (5 bases). Trimming pared 5 bases from V and 6 bases from J, leaving 12 bases between. The CDR3 runs to 13 residues. The germline gives CDR1 SGHAT, CDR2 FQNNGV. The CDR3 here is CASSPQLVDTQYF. CDR3 bases: TGTGCCAGCAGCCCTCAACTAGTCGATACGCAGTATTTT.

This clonotype has at least ten counts. The chain carries TRBV2 and TRBJ2-1; 10 bases line up with TRBD2. V dropped 5 bases and J dropped 8; count of bases not matched to a gene: 9. The CDR3 extends over 15 amino acids. CDR1 and CDR2 from the germline V gene are SNHLY and FYNNEI. For the CDR3, the DNA is TGTGCCAGCAGTCAGATACTAGCGGGGCGGGATGAGCAGTTCTTC. Amino acid sequence: CASSQILAGRDEQFF.

The sample holds many counts of this clonotype. J is TRBJ1-1 and V is TRBV6-2 or TRBV6-3; D possibly corresponds to TRBD1 (5 bases). Germline CDR1 MNHEY, CDR2 SVGEGT. This CDR3 contains 16 residues. V was pared by 2 bases and J by 6 bases, with 19 bases between. CDR3 coding DNA: TGTGCCAGCAGTTACGCCCAGATGGGGGGTAGGGCTGAAGCTTTCTTT. This codes for CASSYAQMGGRAEAFF.

Within the sample, this clonotype is medium-sized. The V and J genes are TRBV10-3 and TRBJ1-1, with D perhaps TRBD1 (5 bases). Germline V CDR1 and CDR2: ENHRY, SYGVKD. This CDR3 contains 14 residues. The V and J ends lost 4 bases and 0 bases respectively, with 9 bases between them. DNA of the CDR3: TGTGCCATCAGTGTCGGGGGATTGAACACTGAAGCTTTCTTT. This codes for CAISVGGLNTEAFF.

This chain uses TRBV30 with TRBJ2-1; D call uncertain. Trimming took 7 bases from V and 7 from J, leaving 14 bases between them. The CDR3 runs to 12 residues. Germline-derived CDR1 and CDR2 are GTSNPN and SVGIG (reference sequence). CDR3: CAYQKGGNEQFF. The CDR3 DNA follows: TGTGCCTACCAGAAGGGTGGGAATGAGCAGTTCTTC.

This clonotype turned up a few times. The chain carries TRBV2 and TRBJ1-5; no definite D call. The germline gives CDR1 SNHLY, CDR2 FYNNEI. The CDR3 has 14 residues. With 5 bases removed from V and 7 bases from J, the gap between germline ends came to 15 bases. The CDR3 DNA reads TGTGCCAGCAGTAAAGAGGGTGGAGGACAGCCCCAGCATTTT. Translation gives CASSKEGGGQPQHF.

The rearrangement uses TRBV20-1 and TRBJ1-5; D may be TRBD1 (5 bases). Looked up from germline, CDR1 is DFQATT and CDR2 is SNEGSKA (reference sequence). V lost 5 bases to trimming and J lost 7 bases, with 15 bases between them. CDR3 length: 13 amino acids. CDR3 sequence reads: CSAQGPGLQPQHF. In DNA form, the CDR3 reads TGCAGTGCTCAGGGTCCGGGTTTACAGCCCCAGCATTTT.

The table lists this clonotype with a few counts. The chain carries TRBV12-3 or TRBV12-4 and TRBJ1-2; 7 positions match TRBD1. J was trimmed by 6 bases and V by 1 base; bases with no gene match: 2. The CDR3 has 13 amino acids. CDR3 loop: CASSLGQGDGYTF. The CDR3, as DNA: TGTGCCAGCAGTTTAGGACAGGGAGATGGCTACACCTTC.